This T cell receptor beta chain came from a study of T cells after yellow fever vaccination. The overall study: Fractions with few cells were prepared using SMART-Seq v4 Ultra Low Input.

MiXCR, run by TCRdb on the 5' RACE reads, gives a single entry per CDR3 protein. The table lists 450,000 to 600,000 distinct CDR3 sequences, less than 20% of them singletons. This clonotype was seen at least ten times. Its antigen is still unknown. The study, taken as a whole, reports: Weaker overall, the secondary response nonetheless peaked faster (day 5 versus 15).

This CDR3 has 15 amino acids. Germline loops: CDR1 SGHTA, CDR2 FQGTGA. With V trimmed by 0 bases and J by 7 bases, 4 bases remained unmatched. The source is a man aged 18 to 29 who received the YFV17D yellow fever vaccine. This sequence joins TRBV7-3 and TRBJ2-1, with 9 bases identical to TRBD2. This specimen consisted of PBMCs, obtained around 5 days after the first yellow fever vaccination. The DNA of the CDR3 is TGTGCCAGCAGCTTAACTAGCGGGGGTTCGAATGAGCAGTTCTTC. It encodes CASSLTSGGSNEQFF. Complete variable domain (other parts from reference TRBV7-3 and TRBJ2-1): GAGVSQTPSNKVTEKGKYVELRCDPISGHTALYWYRQSLGQGPEFLIYFQGTGAADDSGLPNDRFFAVRPEGSVSTLKIQRTERGDSAVYLCASSLTSGGSNEQFFGPGTRLTVL.